The 4 T cell receptor beta chains given below trace back to one sample, sequenced in a study of CD8 T cells in Susac syndrome. The RNA input was about 0.45 to 1 ug, and it was reverse transcribed with random hexamers. TCRdb independently ran MiXCR on the immunoSEQ multiplex PCR reads; one entry per CDR3 protein. Among some 97,000 distinct CDR3 sequences listed, around 96% were seen once. Source material: CD8+ T cells from PBMCs. The receptors originated from a human donor with Susac syndrome.

CDR3 residues: CASSGEDGDGTTEAFF. The DNA for the CDR3 is TGTGCCAGCAGTGGGGAAGACGGAGACGGGACCACTGAAGCTTTCTTT. The chain is built from TRBV27 and TRBJ1-1, with D possibly matching TRBD1 (5 bases). The CDR3 is made up of 16 amino acids. V was cut by 5 bases and J by 4 bases, with 20 bases left in between. Germline V gene data show CDR1 as MNHEY and CDR2 as SMNVEV (reference sequence).

The V call is TRBV20-1, the J call TRBJ2-1; no reliable D call. Trimming took 1 base from V and 8 from J, leaving 3 bases between them. CDR3 length: 10 residues. Germline CDR1 reads DFQATT; CDR2 reads SNEGSKA (reference sequence). CDR3 loop: CSARGHEQFF. The DNA of the CDR3 is TGCAGTGCTAGAGGGCATGAGCAGTTCTTC.

This clonotype appeared a single time. J is TRBJ2-5 and V is TRBV29-1; tentative D call: TRBD2 (6 bases). Trimming stripped 7 bases from V and 1 base from J, with 16 bases between. CDR1 and CDR2 from the germline V gene are SQVTM and ANQGSEA. This CDR3 contains 14 residues. CDR3 amino acids: CSASLGGIQETQYF. The CDR3 coding sequence is TGCAGCGCATCATTGGGGGGAATCCAAGAGACCCAGTACTTC.

This clonotype is medium-sized. This chain links TRBV6-1 with TRBJ2-3; 7 positions agree with TRBD2. The CDR3 totals 14 residues. V lost 4 bases, J lost 2 bases, and 3 bases stayed unmatched. CDR1 and CDR2 from the germline V gene are MNHNS and SASEGT. The chain's CDR3 is CASSAAGLTDTQYF. The CDR3, as DNA: TGTGCCAGCAGTGCAGCGGGGCTCACAGATACGCAGTATTTT.